This TCR beta chain came from a study of graft-versus-host responses after intestinal transplantation. Whole-study context: Multivisceral, liver-intestinal, or isolated intestinal transplants were received by the recipients. Anti-thymocyte globulin served as induction for all recipients, who then took tacrolimus and steroids for 2 to 4 years.

Broader study findings: GvH clones surfaced in recipient marrow, some emerging earlier in ileum or blood. Patients who carried graft-donor T cell macrochimerism also had high graft-versus-host to host-versus-graft clonal ratios in their allografts.

The method was immunoSEQ multiplex PCR; TCRdb's version includes in-frame clones alone and lacks a portion of them. The sample gives nearly 45,000 clones, roughly nine tenths of which show up once; 3.5% to 5% is in the top ten. To note about this clone: Its antigen remains unknown.

This CDR3 spans 16 amino acids. Per the germline V gene, CDR1 is SGHDN and CDR2 is FVKESK. V lost 4 bases, J lost 4 bases, and 10 bases stayed unmatched. V is TRBV14 and J is TRBJ2-1, with 7 bases identical to TRBD2. Sequencing used PBMCs, obtained 524 days after transplant. This receptor was obtained from a human patient who received an intestinal transplant, so some T cells may come from the graft donor. The CDR3 protein is CASSPLGAGSYNEQFF. CDR3 nucleotide sequence: TGTGCCAGCAGCCCCCTGGGAGCGGGATCTTACAATGAGCAGTTCTTC.